These T cell receptor beta chains were read from a single sample in a study. One entry per CDR3 protein, called by TCRdb with MiXCR from the RT-PCR reads. In the table there are more than 600,000 distinct CDR3 sequences, over 12% of which are singletons. What was sequenced was memory CD4+ T cells from blood. These receptors all come from a female donor in good health, serving as a healthy control. The conserved cysteine and the conserved F or W are not part of the CDR3 here.

CDR3aa	v_gene	j_gene
AIEGDSEKLF	TRBV7-9	TRBJ1-4
ASSYRGQGITEQF	TRBV6-6	TRBJ2-1
ASSELGNSGNTIY	TRBV10-2	TRBJ1-3
AWSVILLSAASYNEQF	TRBV30	TRBJ2-1
ASSRDPQGSGANVLT	TRBV5-1	TRBJ2-6
ATSRVGTAANYGYT	TRBV15	TRBJ1-2
STYRMEDRRTF	TRBV29-1	TRBJ1-1
SVVLAGRTNNEQF	TRBV29-1	TRBJ2-1
ASTKGIDTDTQY	TRBV5-6	TRBJ2-3
SAPKTGASQETQY	TRBV20-1	TRBJ2-5
ASSFSGIGETQY	TRBV5-1	TRBJ2-5
SASSVGGASTDTQY	TRBV20-1	TRBJ2-3
ASSDRDLNNSPLH	TRBV6-5	TRBJ1-6
SARAGGGEQF	TRBV20-1	TRBJ2-1
SASDGPSGNTIY	TRBV20-1	TRBJ1-3
ASSVGTRTKNFQY	TRBV5-1	TRBJ2-4
ASSPGFGGYT	TRBV4-3	TRBJ1-2
RKVRTGEHEQY	TRBV29-1	TRBJ2-7
ASRIGQGSYNEQF	TRBV5-4	TRBJ2-1
ASSFTGVAGELF	TRBV7-2	TRBJ2-2
ASSEGRFYTEAF	TRBV19	TRBJ1-1
ASSYGSGNWGYT	TRBV6-5	TRBJ1-2
ASSQDIVGEAVNTEAF	TRBV4-3	TRBJ1-1
ASSLLLEGATDTQY	TRBV5-1	TRBJ2-3
ASSAPLSGGETQY	TRBV7-2	TRBJ2-5
ASSPAGDGYT	TRBV18	TRBJ1-2
SVEDYRADIQY	TRBV29-1	TRBJ2-4
ASSLGPAVGELF	TRBV7-3	TRBJ2-2
AIPRTSGASYEQY	TRBV6-1	TRBJ2-7
ASSESSFLETQY	TRBV10-2	TRBJ2-5
ASRPGGLAGDTQY	TRBV6-1	TRBJ2-3
ASSLDTTGNYEQF	TRBV5-1	TRBJ2-1
ATSDPGTDPTNEKLF	TRBV24-1	TRBJ1-4
ATSKGLAGSYEQY	TRBV15	TRBJ2-7
ASSLSGLRETQY	TRBV12-3/TRBV12-4	TRBJ2-5
ASSQGGLRSTDTQY	TRBV4-3	TRBJ2-3
ASSFGQGFTGELF	TRBV5-1	TRBJ2-2
ATQNGITGGTEAF	TRBV6-5	TRBJ1-1
ATTHPGQGDNEQF	TRBV24-1	TRBJ2-1
ASSLAAVGDGYT	TRBV5-1	TRBJ1-2
ASSQVAGTDTQY	TRBV4-3	TRBJ2-3